The clone carrying this T cell receptor beta chain was seen more than once but under ten times. Its antigen is undetermined. Germline CDR1 is DFQATT and CDR2 is SNEGSKA (reference sequence). The CDR3 runs to 17 residues. V shed 0 bases, J shed 2 bases, and the junction held 6 bases outside the gene matches. MiXCR, applied by TCRdb to the reads, yields one record per CDR3 protein. Of about 890,000 distinct CDR3 sequences in the sample, 30% to 40% were seen once. This record comes from a study of T cell repertoires in cytomegalovirus infection. As for the study in general: The authors used CMV epitopes that were HLA-C-restricted (recently identified) and HLA-B-restricted (well studied). Evidence of both CMV infection and a matching HLA type came from public TCR beta signatures.

Study-wide results and limits: Using cumulative public TCR beta family frequency, the authors identified those who carried CMV together with the relevant HLA. Dominating the ex vivo response were TCR beta clonotypes that were CMV-specific and HLA-C-restricted.

The receptor was derived from a human donor in good health (CMV status not recorded). Some clones in this sample may be carry-over from other donors' samples. The genes are TRBV20-1 and TRBJ2-5; 13 positions agree with TRBD2. Sample: cultured CD8+ T cells from PBMCs, taken from culture after CMV antigen stimulation. Here the CDR3 reads CSARERRTSGGQETQYF. CDR3 sequence (DNA): TGCAGTGCTAGAGAGAGACGGACTAGCGGGGGACAAGAGACCCAGTACTTC.